This TCR beta chain stems from a study of T-cell memory formation after mild COVID-19. About the research overall: TCR clusters largely stayed donor specific. Findings and limits, study-wide: Clones which contracted sat mainly in CM and EM if CD4+, and in EMRA if CD8+. The study found balanced CD4/CD8 in clones contracting day 15 to 85 and a CD4+ lean in later expanders. Still unconfirmed is whether the second-wave clones peaking on day 37 recognized SARS-CoV-2.

As regards this clonotype: Its target is unknown.

Each CDR3 protein gets one entry after TCRdb re-called the 5' RACE reads with MiXCR. The table shows roughly 620,000 distinct CDR3 sequences, with more than 15% occurring only once. In germline, CDR1 is DFQATT, CDR2 SNEGSKA (reference sequence). This CDR3 region has 13 residues. V gave up 6 bases and J gave up 0 bases; unmatched junction bases: 5. The V call is TRBV20-1, the J call TRBJ2-7, with 7 bases matching TRBD1. This sequence originates from an adult woman who had mild COVID-19 (a few samples of this study predate the infection). Cell type and time point are not known. What was sequenced was PBMCs or a T cell subset sorted from them (not recorded which). Written as DNA, the CDR3 is TGCAGTGCACCCGGGACAGCCTCCTACGAGCAGTACTTC. It yields the protein CSAPGTASYEQYF.